The rows below give T cell receptor beta chains drawn from one sample of a study of cytomegalovirus exposure and HLA in healthy donors. Produced via immunoSEQ multiplex PCR; TCRdb's table is partial and in-frame only. This sample has about 120,000 clones; roughly 85% occur once, and the top ten carry around 20%. The source material was PBMCs. The receptors originated from a man aged 18 to 29 in good health and CMV-seropositive. CDR3s include the opening cysteine and the closing phenylalanine or tryptophan. Each record gives: clone size, D gene, V gene, J gene, CDR3 protein, CDR3 DNA. D genes are given only for firm matches. Clone size is stated in some rows and not others, as once, few, many or a class when expanded.

clone_size: .
d_call: .
v_call: TRBV28
j_call: TRBJ1-1
cdr3_aa: CASGRGNTEAFF
cdr3_nt: TGTGCCAGCGGGAGGGGTAACACTGAAGCTTTCTTT

clone_size: .
d_call: .
v_call: TRBV6-5
j_call: TRBJ1-1
cdr3_aa: CASRSPGHPNTEAFF
cdr3_nt: TGTGCCAGCAGGTCCCCGGGACATCCGAACACTGAAGCTTTCTTT

clone_size: .
d_call: .
v_call: TRBV30
j_call: TRBJ1-5
cdr3_aa: CAWSGGTGKGQPQHF
cdr3_nt: TGTGCCTGGAGCGGGGGAACGGGGAAGGGTCAGCCCCAGCATTTT

clone_size: .
d_call: TRBD2
v_call: TRBV9
j_call: TRBJ2-3
cdr3_aa: CASSARQPGLAGADTQYF
cdr3_nt: TGTGCCAGCAGCGCCCGCCAACCCGGACTAGCGGGGGCGGATACGCAGTATTTT

clone_size: .
d_call: TRBD1
v_call: TRBV7-8
j_call: TRBJ1-5
cdr3_aa: CASSLYEQGANQPQHF
cdr3_nt: TGTGCCAGCAGCTTATATGAACAGGGGGCAAATCAGCCCCAGCATTTT

clone_size: .
d_call: .
v_call: TRBV5-1
j_call: TRBJ1-4
cdr3_aa: CASTDGRVNEKLFF
cdr3_nt: TGCGCCAGCACGGACGGCAGGGTTAATGAAAAACTGTTTTTT

clone_size: .
d_call: TRBD2
v_call: TRBV5-1
j_call: TRBJ2-7
cdr3_aa: CASSLEGGGSTYEQYF
cdr3_nt: TGCGCCAGCAGCTTGGAAGGCGGGGGGTCAACCTACGAGCAGTACTTC

clone_size: .
d_call: .
v_call: TRBV6-5
j_call: TRBJ2-1
cdr3_aa: CASTSPGVHEQFF
cdr3_nt: TGTGCCAGCACCTCCCCGGGGGTCCATGAGCAGTTCTTC

clone_size: few
d_call: .
v_call: TRBV5-1
j_call: TRBJ2-3
cdr3_aa: CASRPERPGGTQYF
cdr3_nt: TGCGCCAGCAGGCCGGAGCGTCCCGGTGGTACGCAGTATTTT

clone_size: .
d_call: TRBD2
v_call: TRBV2
j_call: TRBJ2-1
cdr3_aa: CASSEILGLAEQFF
cdr3_nt: TGTGCCAGCAGCGAGATTCTAGGACTAGCTGAGCAGTTCTTC

clone_size: .
d_call: .
v_call: TRBV19
j_call: TRBJ2-3
cdr3_aa: CASSGGPGLISDTQYF
cdr3_nt: TGTGCCAGTAGTGGGGGCCCGGGACTAATTTCCGATACGCAGTATTTT

clone_size: once
d_call: TRBD1
v_call: TRBV27
j_call: TRBJ2-7
cdr3_aa: CASSSGTGSLYEQYF
cdr3_nt: TGTGCCAGCAGTTCCGGGACAGGGTCGCTATACGAGCAGTACTTC

clone_size: .
d_call: TRBD2
v_call: TRBV5-4
j_call: TRBJ2-5
cdr3_aa: CASSPELAGGWETQYF
cdr3_nt: TGTGCCAGCAGTCCGGAACTAGCGGGGGGCTGGGAGACCCAGTACTTC

clone_size: .
d_call: TRBD2
v_call: TRBV7-8
j_call: TRBJ2-5
cdr3_aa: CASSHWGGVQETQYF
cdr3_nt: TGTGCCAGCAGCCATTGGGGGGGGGTACAAGAGACCCAGTACTTC

clone_size: .
d_call: TRBD2
v_call: TRBV6-1
j_call: TRBJ2-3
cdr3_aa: CASSERAGGPDTQYF
cdr3_nt: TGTGCCAGCAGTGAAAGGGCGGGGGGCCCAGATACGCAGTATTTT

clone_size: .
d_call: .
v_call: TRBV30
j_call: TRBJ2-1
cdr3_aa: CAWSVVFREQFF
cdr3_nt: TGTGCCTGGAGTGTAGTATTCCGGGAGCAGTTCTTC

clone_size: .
d_call: .
v_call: TRBV7-6
j_call: TRBJ2-3
cdr3_aa: CASSLKGGATDTQYF
cdr3_nt: TGTGCCAGCAGCTTAAAGGGGGGGGCTACAGATACGCAGTATTTT

clone_size: .
d_call: .
v_call: TRBV9
j_call: TRBJ1-2
cdr3_aa: CASSVALTGYGYTF
cdr3_nt: TGTGCCAGCAGCGTAGCTCTTACAGGTTATGGCTACACCTTC

clone_size: .
d_call: TRBD1
v_call: TRBV7-9
j_call: TRBJ2-1
cdr3_aa: CASNPTGRYNEQFF
cdr3_nt: TGTGCCAGCAACCCGACAGGGAGATACAATGAGCAGTTCTTC

clone_size: .
d_call: TRBD1
v_call: TRBV19
j_call: TRBJ1-2
cdr3_aa: CASSPSTGEWIGYTF
cdr3_nt: TGTGCCAGTAGTCCTAGTACAGGGGAATGGATTGGCTACACCTTC

clone_size: .
d_call: .
v_call: TRBV10-3
j_call: TRBJ1-5
cdr3_aa: CAISDPDQGGDPNQPQHF
cdr3_nt: TGTGCCATCAGTGACCCCGACCAGGGCGGGGATCCCAATCAGCCCCAGCATTTT

clone_size: .
d_call: .
v_call: TRBV5-4
j_call: TRBJ1-4
cdr3_aa: CASSLGASTNEKLFF
cdr3_nt: TGTGCCAGCAGCTTGGGAGCATCAACTAATGAAAAACTGTTTTTT

clone_size: .
d_call: .
v_call: TRBV6-4
j_call: TRBJ2-3
cdr3_aa: CASSAYSVGPTDTQYF
cdr3_nt: TGTGCCAGCAGTGCCTATAGCGTTGGGCCCACAGATACGCAGTATTTT

clone_size: .
d_call: TRBD1
v_call: TRBV5-1
j_call: TRBJ1-2
cdr3_aa: CASSPGTGEHYTF
cdr3_nt: TGCGCCAGCAGCCCCGGGACAGGGGAACACTACACCTTC

clone_size: .
d_call: .
v_call: TRBV2
j_call: TRBJ2-7
cdr3_aa: CASSRTASYEQYF
cdr3_nt: TGTGCCAGCAGCAGGACAGCCTCCTACGAGCAGTACTTC

clone_size: .
d_call: .
v_call: TRBV5-1
j_call: TRBJ2-3
cdr3_aa: CASLDRPGLEVDTQYF
cdr3_nt: TGCGCCAGCTTGGATCGACCGGGACTGGAAGTAGATACGCAGTATTTT

clone_size: .
d_call: TRBD1
v_call: TRBV27
j_call: TRBJ2-7
cdr3_aa: CASSFQGVTNEQYF
cdr3_nt: TGTGCCAGCAGCTTCCAGGGGGTTACCAACGAGCAGTACTTC

clone_size: .
d_call: TRBD2
v_call: TRBV5-8
j_call: TRBJ2-5
cdr3_aa: CASSLGAASGEPEGGTQYF
cdr3_nt: TGTGCCAGCAGCTTGGGAGCGGCTAGCGGGGAACCTGAAGGAGGGACCCAGTACTTC

clone_size: .
d_call: TRBD1
v_call: TRBV4-1
j_call: TRBJ1-2
cdr3_aa: CASSLFPGQGAEGYTF
cdr3_nt: TGCGCCAGCAGCTTATTTCCGGGACAGGGGGCGGAAGGCTACACCTTC

clone_size: .
d_call: TRBD1
v_call: TRBV13
j_call: TRBJ2-3
cdr3_aa: CASSLPKGAVTDTQYF
cdr3_nt: TGTGCCAGCAGCTTGCCTAAGGGGGCAGTCACAGATACGCAGTATTTT

clone_size: .
d_call: TRBD2
v_call: TRBV18
j_call: TRBJ2-1
cdr3_aa: CASSPYLAEPIEEQFF
cdr3_nt: TGTGCCAGCTCACCGTACCTAGCGGAGCCAATCGAGGAGCAGTTCTTC

clone_size: .
d_call: .
v_call: TRBV14
j_call: TRBJ1-3
cdr3_aa: CASNTAGTGNTIYF
cdr3_nt: TGTGCCAGCAACACGGCGGGAACTGGAAACACCATATATTTT

clone_size: .
d_call: TRBD2
v_call: TRBV10-2
j_call: TRBJ2-3
cdr3_aa: CASSDLPGEGGTQYF
cdr3_nt: TGCGCCAGCAGTGATTTACCGGGGGAGGGCGGTACGCAGTATTTT

clone_size: once
d_call: .
v_call: TRBV19
j_call: TRBJ1-5
cdr3_aa: CASSIDLALQPQHF
cdr3_nt: TGTGCCAGTAGTATCGATTTGGCCCTTCAGCCCCAGCATTTT

clone_size: .
d_call: .
v_call: TRBV2
j_call: TRBJ1-2
cdr3_aa: CASKGVQGSVGYTF
cdr3_nt: TGTGCCAGCAAGGGGGTACAGGGAAGTGTTGGCTACACCTTC

clone_size: .
d_call: TRBD1
v_call: TRBV4-1
j_call: TRBJ1-5
cdr3_aa: CASSQGQYSNQPQHF
cdr3_nt: TGCGCCAGCAGCCAGGGACAGTATAGCAATCAGCCCCAGCATTTT

clone_size: .
d_call: .
v_call: TRBV5-4
j_call: TRBJ1-3
cdr3_aa: CASSLGASGGLSGNTIYF
cdr3_nt: TGTGCCAGCAGCTTGGGGGCCTCGGGGGGCCTATCTGGAAACACCATATATTTT

clone_size: .
d_call: TRBD1
v_call: TRBV5-6
j_call: TRBJ2-7
cdr3_aa: CASSSQGTGYYEQYF
cdr3_nt: TGTGCCAGCAGCTCCCAAGGGACAGGGTACTACGAGCAGTACTTC

clone_size: .
d_call: .
v_call: TRBV27
j_call: TRBJ2-7
cdr3_aa: CASSRAGEYEQYF
cdr3_nt: TGTGCCAGCAGTAGGGCCGGGGAATACGAGCAGTACTTC

clone_size: .
d_call: .
v_call: TRBV4-1
j_call: TRBJ1-1
cdr3_aa: CASSLIGQMNTEAFF
cdr3_nt: TGCGCCAGCAGCCTAATAGGACAGATGAACACTGAAGCTTTCTTT

clone_size: .
d_call: .
v_call: TRBV29-1
j_call: TRBJ1-3
cdr3_aa: CSVEDQRRSGNTIYF
cdr3_nt: TGCAGCGTTGAAGATCAACGAAGGAGTGGAAACACCATATATTTT

clone_size: .
d_call: .
v_call: TRBV4-1
j_call: TRBJ1-5
cdr3_aa: CASSQLRSSNQPQHF
cdr3_nt: TGCGCCAGCAGCCAACTCCGGTCCTCCAATCAGCCCCAGCATTTT

clone_size: .
d_call: .
v_call: TRBV4-1
j_call: TRBJ1-4
cdr3_aa: CASSRTLNEKLFF
cdr3_nt: TGCGCCAGCAGCCGGACACTTAATGAAAAACTGTTTTTT

clone_size: .
d_call: .
v_call: TRBV27
j_call: TRBJ1-6
cdr3_aa: CASREGGNSPLHF
cdr3_nt: TGTGCCAGCAGAGAGGGAGGGAATTCACCCCTCCACTTT

clone_size: .
d_call: .
v_call: TRBV13
j_call: TRBJ2-1
cdr3_aa: CASSPTGTSSYNEQFF
cdr3_nt: TGTGCCAGCAGCCCCACAGGGACCAGCTCCTACAATGAGCAGTTCTTC

clone_size: once
d_call: .
v_call: TRBV30
j_call: TRBJ1-4
cdr3_aa: CAWSVGGRSNEKLFF
cdr3_nt: TGTGCCTGGAGTGTAGGAGGGCGTTCTAATGAAAAACTGTTTTTT

clone_size: .
d_call: .
v_call: TRBV6-5
j_call: TRBJ2-7
cdr3_aa: CASSYDGPGDEQYF
cdr3_nt: TGTGCCAGCAGTTACGATGGGCCAGGTGACGAGCAGTACTTC

clone_size: .
d_call: .
v_call: TRBV5-1
j_call: TRBJ2-1
cdr3_aa: CASSPRMSSYNEQFF
cdr3_nt: TGCGCCAGCAGCCCCAGGATGAGCTCCTACAATGAGCAGTTCTTC

clone_size: .
d_call: TRBD2
v_call: TRBV19
j_call: TRBJ2-3
cdr3_aa: CASSTAPLAGPTDTQYF
cdr3_nt: TGTGCCAGTAGTACTGCCCCACTAGCGGGGCCCACAGATACGCAGTATTTT

clone_size: .
d_call: .
v_call: TRBV23-1
j_call: TRBJ1-6
cdr3_aa: CASSQSYLPLHF
cdr3_nt: TGCGCCAGCAGTCAATCTTACTTACCCCTCCACTTT

clone_size: .
d_call: .
v_call: TRBV5-1
j_call: TRBJ2-6
cdr3_aa: CASSSQGLLLTF
cdr3_nt: TGCGCCAGCAGCTCTCAGGGCCTGCTCCTGACTTTC

clone_size: .
d_call: TRBD1
v_call: TRBV18
j_call: TRBJ2-5
cdr3_aa: CASSPPTGVRETQYF
cdr3_nt: TGTGCCAGCTCACCACCGACAGGGGTTCGGGAGACCCAGTACTTC

clone_size: .
d_call: .
v_call: TRBV27
j_call: TRBJ2-5
cdr3_aa: CASGGLVDLETQYF
cdr3_nt: TGTGCCAGTGGGGGCCTCGTGGACTTAGAGACCCAGTACTTC